This T cell receptor beta chain originates from a study of cytomegalovirus exposure and HLA in healthy donors. Background on the study: It was reported in a later analysis that the 100 to 150 validation repertoires used the same platform as the roughly 700 first-cohort repertoires. Findings and limits, study-wide: Researchers reported that three CMV-associated chains were confirmed in vitro as CMV antigen-specific.

Trimming removed 2 bases from V and 4 bases from J, with 8 bases in between. CDR1 is GTSNPN, CDR2 SVGIG, per germline (reference sequence). This CDR3 has 12 amino acids. To note about this clone: The antigen is undetermined.

Sequencing was performed with immunoSEQ multiplex PCR; in TCRdb, only in-frame clones are kept and a portion is missing. Of some 320,000 clones listed, roughly nine tenths are singletons. The sequence was obtained from a young woman in good health and CMV-seropositive. Sequencing was performed on PBMCs. This rearrangement joins TRBV30 to TRBJ1-2, with D possibly TRBD1 on 5 matching bases. The CDR3 sequence is CAWSRQRYGYTF. In nucleotides, the CDR3 is TGTGCCTGGAGTAGACAGCGCTATGGCTACACCTTC.